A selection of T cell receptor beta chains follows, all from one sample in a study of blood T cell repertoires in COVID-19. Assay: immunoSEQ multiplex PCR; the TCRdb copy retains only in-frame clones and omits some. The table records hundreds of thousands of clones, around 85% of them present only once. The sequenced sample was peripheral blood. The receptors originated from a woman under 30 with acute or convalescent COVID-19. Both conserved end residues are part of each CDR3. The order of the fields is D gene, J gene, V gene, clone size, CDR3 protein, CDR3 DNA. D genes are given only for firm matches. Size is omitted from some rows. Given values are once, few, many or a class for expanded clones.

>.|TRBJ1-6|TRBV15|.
CATSRGDKENSPLHF
TGTGCCACCAGCAGAGGGGACAAGGAAAATTCACCCCTCCACTTT
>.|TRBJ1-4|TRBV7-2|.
CASSLRQEQKLFF
TGTGCCAGCAGCTTGAGACAGGAGCAGAAACTGTTTTTT
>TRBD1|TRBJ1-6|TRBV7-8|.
CASSSVRTRGISPLHF
TGTGCCAGCAGCTCGGTGCGCACCAGGGGGATTTCACCCCTCCACTTT
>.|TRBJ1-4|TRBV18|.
CASSPADFNEKLFF
TGTGCCAGCTCACCCGCGGACTTTAATGAAAAACTGTTTTTT
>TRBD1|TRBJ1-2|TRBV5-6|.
CASSLWTGGLSGYTF
TGTGCCAGCAGCTTATGGACAGGGGGCTTGTCTGGCTACACCTTC
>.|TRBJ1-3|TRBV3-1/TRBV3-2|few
CASSFGGNGNTIYF
TGTGCCAGCAGCTTCGGGGGGAACGGAAACACCATATATTTT
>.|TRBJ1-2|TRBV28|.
CASALFSTESVNYGYTF
TGTGCCAGCGCCCTATTCTCGACAGAGTCCGTAAACTATGGCTACACCTTC
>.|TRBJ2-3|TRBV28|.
CASSLRLTQYF
TGTGCCAGCAGTCTGCGATTAACGCAGTATTTT
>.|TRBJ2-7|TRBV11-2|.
CASRSGISYEQYF
TGTGCCAGCAGGTCCGGGATCTCCTACGAGCAGTACTTC
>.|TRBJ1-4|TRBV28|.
CASSLQGGGGGEKLFF
TGTGCCAGCAGTTTGCAGGGAGGAGGGGGAGGGGAAAAACTGTTTTTT
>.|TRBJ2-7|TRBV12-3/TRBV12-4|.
CASSFLFPYEQYF
TGTGCCAGCAGTTTCCTGTTTCCCTACGAGCAGTACTTC
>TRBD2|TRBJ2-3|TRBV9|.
CASSVAMRAGDTNTQYF
TGTGCCAGCAGCGTAGCTATGAGAGCGGGGGACACAAATACGCAGTATTTT
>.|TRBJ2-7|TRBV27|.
CASSLKTGFAYEQYF
TGTGCCAGCAGCCTAAAAACCGGGTTCGCCTACGAGCAGTACTTC
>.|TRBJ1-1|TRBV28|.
CASSFLRNTEAFF
TGTGCCAGCAGTTTCCTGAGAAACACTGAAGCTTTCTTT
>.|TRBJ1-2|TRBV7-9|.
CASSPGYGYTF
TGTGCCAGCAGCCCGGGGTATGGCTACACCTTC
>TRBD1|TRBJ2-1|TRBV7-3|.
CASSPGQGAGNEQFF
TGTGCCAGCAGCCCCGGACAGGGGGCTGGGAATGAGCAGTTCTTC
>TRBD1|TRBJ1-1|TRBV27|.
CASSRISGQGTEAFF
TGTGCCAGCAGCCGTATCTCGGGACAGGGTACTGAAGCTTTCTTT
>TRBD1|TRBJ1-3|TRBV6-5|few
CASRQGAGGNTIYF
TGTGCCAGCAGACAGGGGGCTGGTGGAAACACCATATATTTT
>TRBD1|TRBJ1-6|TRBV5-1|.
CASSLAPGTGSWDNSPLHF
TGCGCCAGCAGCTTGGCCCCCGGGACAGGATCTTGGGATAATTCACCCCTCCACTTT
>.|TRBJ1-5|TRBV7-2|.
CASSFVNSNQPQHF
TGTGCCAGCAGTTTTGTCAATAGCAATCAGCCCCAGCATTTT
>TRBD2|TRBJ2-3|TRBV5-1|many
CASSWGTSADTQYF
TGCGCCAGCAGCTGGGGGACTAGCGCAGATACGCAGTATTTT
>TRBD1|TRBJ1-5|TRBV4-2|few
CASSHGTGVGNQPQHF
TGTGCCAGCAGCCATGGGACAGGGGTCGGCAATCAGCCCCAGCATTTT
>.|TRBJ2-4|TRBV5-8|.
CASSSPLLAKNIQYF
TGTGCCAGCAGCTCTCCCTTACTAGCCAAAAACATTCAGTACTTC
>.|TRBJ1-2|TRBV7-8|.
CASSARRFAYGYTF
TGTGCCAGCAGCGCCCGGAGGTTCGCCTATGGCTACACCTTC
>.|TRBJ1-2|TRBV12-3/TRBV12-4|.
CASGGVRHGYTF
TGTGCCAGCGGGGGGGTAAGGCATGGCTACACCTTC
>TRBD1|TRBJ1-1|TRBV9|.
CASSATGGMTEAFF
TGTGCCAGCAGCGCGACAGGGGGGATGACTGAAGCTTTCTTT
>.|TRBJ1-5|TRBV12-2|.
CASRSTDRDGSNQPQHF
TGTGCAAGTCGCTCCACCGACAGGGATGGTAGCAATCAGCCCCAGCATTTT
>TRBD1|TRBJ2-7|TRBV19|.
CASSDDDRVYEQYF
TGTGCCAGTAGTGACGACGACAGGGTGTACGAGCAGTACTTC
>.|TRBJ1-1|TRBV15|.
CATSRAGAAFF
TGTGCCACCAGCAGGGCAGGGGCAGCTTTCTTT
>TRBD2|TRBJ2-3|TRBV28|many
CASSLTSGRARDTQYF
TGTGCCAGCAGTTTGACTAGCGGGAGGGCCAGGGATACGCAGTATTTT
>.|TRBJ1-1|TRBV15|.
CAHQSGRDTEAFF
TGTGCCCACCAGTCAGGGCGCGACACTGAAGCTTTCTTT
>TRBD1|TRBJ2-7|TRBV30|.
CAWSPGTGVEQYF
TGTGCCTGGAGTCCCGGGACAGGGGTCGAGCAGTACTTC
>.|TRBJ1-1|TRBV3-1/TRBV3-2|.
CASSHWNTEAFF
TGTGCCAGCAGCCACTGGAACACTGAAGCTTTCTTT
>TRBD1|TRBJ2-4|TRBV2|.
CASRIPGTGNIQYF
TGTGCCAGCAGGATCCCCGGGACAGGGAACATTCAGTACTTC
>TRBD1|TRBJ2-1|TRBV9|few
CASSGPQGAGGEQFF
TGTGCCAGCAGCGGGCCACAGGGGGCAGGGGGTGAGCAGTTCTTC
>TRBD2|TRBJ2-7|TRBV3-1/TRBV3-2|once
CASSQDWGSGRVNEQYF
TGTGCCAGCAGCCAAGACTGGGGTAGCGGGAGGGTGAACGAGCAGTACTTC
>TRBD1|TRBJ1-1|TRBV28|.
CASRRDSWSEAFF
TGTGCCAGCAGACGGGACAGTTGGTCTGAAGCTTTCTTT
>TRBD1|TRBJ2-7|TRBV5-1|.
CASSSLAQGAHEQYF
TGCGCCAGCAGCTCCTTAGCGCAGGGGGCACACGAGCAGTACTTC
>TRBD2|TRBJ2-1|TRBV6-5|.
CASNNGGAGRYEQFF
TGTGCCAGCAACAACGGGGGGGCCGGAAGGTATGAGCAGTTCTTC
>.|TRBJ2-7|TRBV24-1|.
CATSDLTSGSEQYF
TGTGCCACCAGTGACTTAACGTCAGGAAGCGAGCAGTACTTC
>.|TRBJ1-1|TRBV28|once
CASISPTVRNTEAFF
TGTGCCAGCATCAGCCCGACAGTCCGGAACACTGAAGCTTTCTTT
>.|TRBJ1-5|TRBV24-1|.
CATSDPVEGDSNQPQHF
TGTGCCACCAGTGATCCCGTCGAGGGGGATAGCAATCAGCCCCAGCATTTT
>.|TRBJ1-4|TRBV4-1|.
CASSQRTVTPTNEKLFF
TGCGCCAGCAGCCAGCGGACAGTCACCCCAACTAATGAAAAACTGTTTTTT
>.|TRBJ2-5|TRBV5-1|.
CASSPGETQYF
TGCGCCAGCAGTCCGGGTGAGACCCAGTACTTC
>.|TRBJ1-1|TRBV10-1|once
CASSLDPNTEAFF
TGCGCCAGCAGTCTAGACCCGAACACTGAAGCTTTCTTT
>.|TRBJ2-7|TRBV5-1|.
CASSSSSYEQYF
TGCGCCAGCAGCTCCAGCTCCTACGAGCAGTACTTC
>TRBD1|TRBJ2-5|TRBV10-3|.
CAISESTGSQETQYF
TGTGCCATCAGTGAGTCGACAGGGAGCCAAGAGACCCAGTACTTC
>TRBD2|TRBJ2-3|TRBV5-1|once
CASSHGRGGTDTQYF
TGCGCCAGCAGCCACGGGAGGGGAGGCACAGATACGCAGTATTTT
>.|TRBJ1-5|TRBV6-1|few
CASSEGGPLEPQHF
TGTGCCAGCAGTGAAGGTGGGCCTTTGGAGCCCCAGCATTTT